This paragraph covers one TCR beta chain sequence. Its specificity is unknown. This entry comes from a study of T cells after yellow fever vaccination. TCR cDNA, made by 5'RACE template switching, carried an added universal primer site and UMIs. TCRdb processed the 5' RACE reads anew with MiXCR; each CDR3 protein has one entry. Here the sample spans some 320,000 distinct CDR3 sequences, over 4% being singletons. Study-wide findings and caveats: Among all clonotypes, a small share was observed in both CD4 and CD8 compartments. Booster samples showed a return of most primary-vaccination clones (approximately 96% CD4, 85% to 90% CD8).

This CDR3 has 17 amino acids. The sample consisted of PBMCs, taken 5 days after the yellow fever booster vaccination. The J gene is TRBJ2-3, the V gene TRBV21-1; the table calls TRBD1, which could not be checked here. TRBV21-1 is recorded as a pseudogene. The clonotype originates from a man younger than 35 who received the YFV17D yellow fever vaccine. The CDR3 sequence: CASSNSIVGKSTDTQYF. CDR3 DNA: TGTGCCAGCAGCAACTCTATCGTCGGGAAAAGCACAGATACGCAGTATTTT.